Listed here are 27 T cell receptor beta chains from one sample, sequenced in a study of blood T cell repertoires in COVID-19. The assay was immunoSEQ multiplex PCR, and TCRdb's table has in-frame clones only and misses some. In the table there are 60,000 to 85,000 clones, around 67% of which are singletons. Material: peripheral blood. Every receptor here comes from a human donor with acute or convalescent COVID-19. The donor label of this sample is uncertain.

This rearrangement joins TRBV27 to TRBJ2-5; a possible D gene is TRBD1 (6 bases). V was trimmed by 6 bases and J by 4 bases, leaving 18 bases between them. This CDR3 contains 15 residues. Per germline, CDR1 MNHEY and CDR2 SMNVEV (reference sequence). The CDR3 protein is CASSQGPGVLETQYF. The CDR3 nucleotides read TGTGCCAGCAGCCAAGGGCCAGGGGTTTTAGAGACCCAGTACTTC.

The rearrangement uses TRBV7-9 and TRBJ2-3; D gene uncertain. Per the germline V gene, CDR1 is SEHNR and CDR2 is FQNEAQ (reference sequence). V lost 1 base, J lost 1 base, and 3 bases lay in between. The CDR3 length is 13 residues. CDR3 sequence: CASSLGGTDTQYF. CDR3 in DNA: TGTGCCAGCAGCTTAGGAGGCACAGATACGCAGTATTTT.

V gene TRBV5-1 combines with J gene TRBJ2-1; 10 bases match TRBD2. CDR1 and CDR2 (germline): SGHRS, YFSETQ. This CDR3 has 16 amino acids. The V segment lost 0 bases and the J segment 0 bases; nucleotides outside the gene matches: 0. The CDR3 region has the DNA TGCGCCAGCAGCTTGGCTAGCGGGAGCTCCTACAATGAGCAGTTCTTC. It specifies CASSLASGSSYNEQFF.

This clone has just one count. The chain couples TRBV6-1 to TRBJ1-6, with TRBD1 matching over 7 bases. Trimming cost V 1 base and J 6 bases; bases outside gene matches: 3. The length of the CDR3 is 15 residues. Germline CDR1 MNHNS, CDR2 SASEGT. The CDR3 reads CASSEVRGSNSPLHF. In nucleotides, the CDR3 is TGTGCCAGCAGTGAAGTCAGGGGGTCTAATTCACCCCTCCACTTT.

The chain combines TRBV10-1 with TRBJ1-6; 8 bases map to TRBD1. V lost 2 bases, J lost 8 bases, and 5 bases stayed unmatched. The CDR3 is 15 residues long. Germline lookup yields CDR1 WNHNN and CDR2 SYGVQD (reference sequence). CDR3 nucleotides: TGCGCCAGCAGTGAGAACAGGGGGACGGATTCACCCCTCCACTTT. It translates to CASSENRGTDSPLHF.

The J gene is TRBJ1-6, the V gene TRBV11-2, with a weak D call TRBD1 (5 bases). Trimming cost V 1 base and J 10 bases, with 14 bases left between them. The germline V gene encodes CDR1 SGHAT and CDR2 FQNNGV. The CDR3 has 15 residues. For the CDR3, the DNA is TGTGCCAGCAGCTTAGGTGCCAGGGAGGAATCACCCCTCCACTTT. Translating it yields CASSLGAREESPLHF.

In its sample, this clone was seen a few times. This chain joins TRBV7-8 and TRBJ2-3; a possible D gene is TRBD2 (5 bases). The CDR3 covers 14 residues. Trimming removed 5 bases from V and 4 bases from J, with 13 bases in between. Germline lookup yields CDR1 SGHVS and CDR2 FQNEAQ. The CDR3 loop is CASSPRGGSDTQYF. The CDR3 nucleotides read TGTGCCAGCAGCCCCCGAGGCGGGTCAGATACGCAGTATTTT.

The chain carries TRBV5-8 and TRBJ1-6; D gene ambiguous. Per germline, CDR1 SGHTS and CDR2 YDEGEE. This CDR3 comprises 12 residues. Trimming shortened V by 4 bases and J by 7 bases, and 6 bases separated the two germline ends. Here the CDR3 reads CASSRRNSPLHF. CDR3 nucleotide sequence: TGTGCCAGCAGCCGGAGAAATTCACCCCTCCACTTT.

The V and J genes are TRBV5-8 and TRBJ1-4; no reliable D call. Looked up from germline, CDR1 is SGHTS and CDR2 is YDEGEE. V was shortened by 4 bases and J by 6 bases, with 7 bases between the two germline ends. The CDR3 consists of 12 residues. The CDR3 DNA reads TGTGCCAGCAGCCGCTCGGATGAAAAACTGTTTTTT. As protein: CASSRSDEKLFF.

This clone has just one count. V and J are TRBV29-1 and TRBJ1-2, with 8 bases identical to TRBD1. V lost 3 bases to trimming and J lost 3 bases; unmatched junction nucleotides: 6. The CDR3 length is 14 residues. Germline V gene data show CDR1 as SQVTM and CDR2 as ANQGSEA. The CDR3 DNA is TGCAGCGTTGATTGGACAGGGACGGACTATGGCTACACCTTC. This codes for CSVDWTGTDYGYTF.

The genes are TRBV3-1 (or the pseudogene TRBV3-2) and TRBJ2-1; 14 bases agree with TRBD2. The CDR3 covers 18 residues. Germline loops: CDR1 LGHDT, CDR2 YNNKEL (reference sequence). The junction had 8 bases not matched to a gene; V was cut back by 2 bases and J by 5 bases. CDR3 sequence reads: CASSQRLAGGRANNEQFF. DNA of the CDR3: TGTGCCAGCAGCCAACGACTAGCGGGGGGGCGGGCGAACAATGAGCAGTTCTTC.

The V and J genes are TRBV2 and TRBJ2-7; possibly TRBD2 for D (6 bases). V dropped 2 bases and J dropped 2 bases, with 22 bases sitting between them. Germline V gene lookup returns CDR1 SNHLY and CDR2 FYNNEI. CDR3 length: 18 residues. The CDR3 DNA is TGTGCCAGCAGTGAAAACCGGGACTCAGCGGTCGGAACCTACGAGCAGTACGTC. Translation: CASSENRDSAVGTYEQYV.

The table lists this clone with many counts. The chain uses TRBV2 and TRBJ2-5, with a possible D match to TRBD1 (5 bases). This CDR3 contains 14 residues. Germline loops: CDR1 SNHLY, CDR2 FYNNEI. V shed 0 bases and J shed 7 bases, with 12 bases lying between them. CDR3 loop: CASSEARGPGTQYF. CDR3 coding DNA: TGTGCCAGCAGTGAAGCAAGGGGCCCCGGGACCCAGTACTTC.

This chain joins TRBV12-3 or TRBV12-4 and TRBJ1-1; D uncertain. V lost 6 bases, J lost 5 bases, and 13 bases lay in between. CDR3 length: 13 amino acids. Written as DNA, the CDR3 is TGTGCCAGCAGCGGGGATGGATGGACTGAAGCTTTCTTT. Encoded protein: CASSGDGWTEAFF.

The CDR3 coding sequence is TGCGCCAGCAGCTCGGGACAAACAAACACCGGGGAGCTGTTTTTT. This codes for CASSSGQTNTGELFF. J is TRBJ2-2 and V is TRBV5-1, with a weak D call TRBD1 (6 bases). Germline CDR1 and CDR2: SGHRS and YFSETQ. The V gene lost 3 bases and the J gene lost 2 bases, with 11 bases spanning the gap. CDR3 length equals 15 residues. The whole variable domain, remainder taken from reference TRBV5-1 and TRBJ2-2, is KAGVTQTPRYLIKTRGQQVTLSCSPISGHRSVSWYQQTPGQGLQFLFEYFSETQRNKGNFPGRFSGRQFSNSRSEMNVSTLELGDSALYLCASSSGQTNTGELFFGEGSRLTVL.

This sequence joins TRBV19 and TRBJ2-1, with 11 nucleotides matching TRBD2. The CDR3 has 14 amino acids. The V and J ends lost 3 bases and 6 bases, in that order; junction bases with no gene match: 1. CDR1 is LNHDA, CDR2 SQIVND, per germline (reference sequence). The CDR3, as DNA: TGTGCCAGTAGTATTACTAGCGGGAGCAATGAGCAGTTCTTC. It codes for CASSITSGSNEQFF.

This chain connects TRBV11-2 to TRBJ2-5; D is perhaps TRBD2 (6 bases). This CDR3 has 13 amino acids. Germline V CDR1 and CDR2: SGHAT, FQNNGV. The ends were cut back, 5 bases at V and 2 bases at J, with 9 bases in the middle. DNA of the CDR3: TGTGCCAGCAGCGCGGGACTTCAAGAGACCCAGTACTTC. Its protein is CASSAGLQETQYF.

This clone was seen only a few times. The chain uses TRBV15 and TRBJ1-5; D not resolved. Germline CDR1 reads LNHNV; CDR2 reads YYDKDF (reference sequence). V lost 2 bases and J 5 bases, leaving 13 bases between the germline ends. The CDR3 contains 15 residues. The DNA for the CDR3 is TGTGCCACCAGCAGAATCCTGAGGAGTGATCAGCCCCAGCATTTT. Its protein product is CATSRILRSDQPQHF.

The chain employs TRBV27 and TRBJ1-4, with unresolved D. The CDR3 loop spans 16 amino acids. The germline V gene has CDR1 MNHEY and CDR2 SMNVEV (reference sequence). V was pared by 2 bases and J by 4 bases, with 14 bases between. CDR3 nucleotide sequence: TGTGCCAGCAGTTTAACACTCGGACGGGGTAATGAAAAACTGTTTTTT. Amino acid sequence: CASSLTLGRGNEKLFF.

The rearrangement links TRBV5-8 to TRBJ2-7; TRBD1 is a possible D gene (5 bases). Germline V CDR1 and CDR2: SGHTS, YDEGEE. CDR3 size: 17 residues. The germline V and J ends were trimmed by 3 bases and 0 bases, with 19 bases remaining between them. The CDR3 DNA reads as TGTGCCAGCAGCTATAGACAGTTGCGAATGAGCTCCTACGAGCAGTACTTC. This codes for CASSYRQLRMSSYEQYF.

The J gene is TRBJ1-1, the V gene TRBV5-1, with TRBD1 identical over 8 bases. The J segment lost 0 bases and the V segment lost 3 bases, leaving 16 bases of the junction unmatched. This CDR3 comprises 19 residues. Per the germline V gene, CDR1 is SGHRS and CDR2 is YFSETQ. The CDR3 loop reads CASSSRPSQGARMNTEAFF. The DNA for the CDR3 is TGCGCCAGCAGCTCTCGCCCCAGTCAGGGGGCCCGCATGAACACTGAAGCTTTCTTT.

The chain combines TRBV5-8 with TRBJ2-1; D is unresolved. V was clipped by 2 bases and J by 4 bases, with 13 bases between them. Germline CDR1 SGHTS, CDR2 YDEGEE. CDR3 length: 15 residues. The CDR3 loop reads CASSFLGRPYNEQFF. CDR3 nucleotides: TGTGCCAGCAGCTTTCTAGGTAGGCCATACAATGAGCAGTTCTTC.

The chain couples TRBV24-1 to TRBJ2-1; 9 bases match TRBD1. The CDR3 spans 18 residues. V shed 3 bases and J 5 bases; nucleotides not matched to a gene: 13. Per the germline V gene, CDR1 is KGHDR and CDR2 is SFDVKD. The CDR3 sequence is CATSDPLTGQGIDNEQFF. The CDR3 DNA reads as TGTGCCACCAGTGATCCGCTAACGGGACAGGGAATAGACAATGAGCAGTTCTTC.

The CDR3 DNA reads TGTGCCAGCAGCGTAGGTTCGAACCGGGTAGATACGCAGTATTTT. This gives the protein CASSVGSNRVDTQYF. This rearrangement joins TRBV9 to TRBJ2-3, with D unclear. Germline values: CDR1 SGDLS, CDR2 YYNGEE. The CDR3 contains 15 residues. Trimming stripped 0 bases from V and 5 bases from J, with 13 bases between.

This sequence joins TRBV7-9 and TRBJ2-2, with a weak D call TRBD2 (5 bases). Trimming took 2 bases from V and 6 from J, leaving 10 bases between them. The CDR3 contains 14 residues. Germline assignment: CDR1 SEHNR and CDR2 FQNEAQ (reference sequence). The chain's CDR3 is CASSLRRRPGELFF. The DNA for the CDR3 is TGTGCCAGCAGCTTAAGGAGGAGGCCCGGGGAGCTGTTTTTT. Full variable domain (remainder filled in from reference TRBV7-9 and TRBJ2-2): DTGVSQNPRHKITKRGQNVTFRCDPISEHNRLYWYRQTLGQGPEFLTYFQNEAQLEKSRLLSDRFSAERPKGSFSTLEIQRTEQGDSAMYLCASSLRRRPGELFFGEGSRLTVL.

CDR3 DNA sequence: TGTGCCAGCAGCGTAGACCCCGGGAGCTCTGGAAACACCATATATTTT. Its protein product is CASSVDPGSSGNTIYF. The chain joins TRBV9 to TRBJ1-3; D is unclear. V was shortened by 0 bases and J by 0 bases, with 10 bases between the two germline ends. The CDR3 covers 16 residues. Per germline, CDR1 SGDLS and CDR2 YYNGEE.

This chain joins TRBV6-5 and TRBJ2-1; possibly TRBD2 for D (5 bases). The CDR3 extends over 14 amino acids. Germline CDR1 MNHEY, CDR2 SVGAGI. Trimming took off 6 bases at V and 8 bases at J, with 17 bases between the two ends. The CDR3, as DNA: TGTGCCAGCAGATTAGCGTCTCGAAGGGATGAGCAGTTCTTC. Amino acids: CASRLASRRDEQFF.